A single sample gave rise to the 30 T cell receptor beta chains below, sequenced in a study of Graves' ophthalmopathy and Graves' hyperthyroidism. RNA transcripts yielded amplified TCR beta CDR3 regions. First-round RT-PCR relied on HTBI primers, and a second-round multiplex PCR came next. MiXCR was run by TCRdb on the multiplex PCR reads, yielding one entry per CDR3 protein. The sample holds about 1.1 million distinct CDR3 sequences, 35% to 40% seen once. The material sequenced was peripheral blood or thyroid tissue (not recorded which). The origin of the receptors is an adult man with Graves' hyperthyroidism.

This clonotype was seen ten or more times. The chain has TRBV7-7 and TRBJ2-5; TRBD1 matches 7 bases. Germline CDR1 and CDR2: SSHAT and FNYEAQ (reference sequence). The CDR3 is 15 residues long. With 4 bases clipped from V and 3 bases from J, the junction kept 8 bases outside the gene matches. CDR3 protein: CASSSTGVGKETQYF. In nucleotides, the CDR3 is TGTGCCAGCAGCTCCACAGGGGTCGGGAAAGAGACCCAGTACTTC.

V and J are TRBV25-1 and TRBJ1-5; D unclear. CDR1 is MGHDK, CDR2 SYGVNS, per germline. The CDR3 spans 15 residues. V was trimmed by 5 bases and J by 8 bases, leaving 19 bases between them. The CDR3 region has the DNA TGTGCCAGCAGTCCTACTAGCGCGGCCGGGGAGCCCCAGCATTTT. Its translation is CASSPTSAAGEPQHF.

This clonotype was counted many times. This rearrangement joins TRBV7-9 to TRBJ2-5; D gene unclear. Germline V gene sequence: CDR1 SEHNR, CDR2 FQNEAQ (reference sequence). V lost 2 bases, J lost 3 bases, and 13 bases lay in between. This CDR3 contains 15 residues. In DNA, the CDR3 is TGTGCCAGCAGCTTACTTAAATCGGCAGAAGAGACCCAGTACTTC. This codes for CASSLLKSAEETQYF.

The CDR3 nucleotides are TGTGCCAGCAGCCCCGATCCGGGACAGGGGGGTCAGCCCCAGCATTTT. As protein: CASSPDPGQGGQPQHF. The chain employs TRBV7-6 and TRBJ1-5; 11 bases agree with TRBD1. The germline V gene has CDR1 SGHVS and CDR2 FNYEAQ. Germline trimming cut 5 bases from V and 6 bases from J; bases unmatched to any gene: 9. The CDR3 extends over 16 amino acids.

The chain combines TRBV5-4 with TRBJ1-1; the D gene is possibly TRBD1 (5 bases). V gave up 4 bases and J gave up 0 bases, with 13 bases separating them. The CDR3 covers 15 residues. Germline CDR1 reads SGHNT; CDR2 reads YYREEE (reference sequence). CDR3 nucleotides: TGTGCCAGCAGCCCTACCGGGGGAGTGAACACTGAAGCTTTCTTT. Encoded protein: CASSPTGGVNTEAFF.

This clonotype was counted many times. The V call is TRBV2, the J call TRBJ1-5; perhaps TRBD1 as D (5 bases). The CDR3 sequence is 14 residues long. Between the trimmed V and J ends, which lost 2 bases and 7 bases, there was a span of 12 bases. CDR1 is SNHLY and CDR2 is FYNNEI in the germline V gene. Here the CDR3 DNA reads TGTGCCAGCAGTGAATTCGGGGGTGTGCAGCCCCAGCATTTT. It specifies CASSEFGGVQPQHF.

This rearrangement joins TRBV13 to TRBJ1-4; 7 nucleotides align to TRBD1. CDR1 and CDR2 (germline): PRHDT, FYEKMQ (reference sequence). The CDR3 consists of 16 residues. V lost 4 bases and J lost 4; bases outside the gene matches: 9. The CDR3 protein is CASSSEQGKYNEKLFF. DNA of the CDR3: TGTGCCAGCAGCTCGGAACAGGGGAAATATAATGAAAAACTGTTTTTT.

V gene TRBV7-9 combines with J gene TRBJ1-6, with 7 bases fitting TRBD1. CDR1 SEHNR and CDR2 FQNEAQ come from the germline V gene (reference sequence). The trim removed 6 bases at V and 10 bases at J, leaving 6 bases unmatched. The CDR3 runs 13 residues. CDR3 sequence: CASRTGRESPLHF. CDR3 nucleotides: TGTGCCAGCAGGACAGGGAGGGAATCACCCCTCCACTTT.

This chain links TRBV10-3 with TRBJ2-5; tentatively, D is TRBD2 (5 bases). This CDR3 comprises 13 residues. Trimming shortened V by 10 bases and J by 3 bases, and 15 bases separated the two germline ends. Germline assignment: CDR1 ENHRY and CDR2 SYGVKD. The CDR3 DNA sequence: TGTGCCAGCAGCCGCAAGAGGGAAGAGACCCAGTACTTC. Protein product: CASSRKREETQYF.

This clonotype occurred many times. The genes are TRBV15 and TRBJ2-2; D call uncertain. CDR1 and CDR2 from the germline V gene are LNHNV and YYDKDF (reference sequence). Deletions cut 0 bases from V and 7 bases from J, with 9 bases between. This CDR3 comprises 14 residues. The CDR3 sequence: CATSRDPGVGELFF. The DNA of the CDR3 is TGTGCCACCAGCAGAGATCCGGGTGTCGGGGAGCTGTTTTTT.

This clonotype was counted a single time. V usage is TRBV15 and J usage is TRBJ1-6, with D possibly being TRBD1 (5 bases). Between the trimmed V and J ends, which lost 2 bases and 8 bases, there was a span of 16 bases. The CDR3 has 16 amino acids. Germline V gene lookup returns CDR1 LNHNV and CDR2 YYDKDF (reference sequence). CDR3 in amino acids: CATSRTYPRGDSPLHF. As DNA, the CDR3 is TGTGCCACCAGCAGAACCTACCCCAGAGGGGATTCACCCCTCCACTTT.

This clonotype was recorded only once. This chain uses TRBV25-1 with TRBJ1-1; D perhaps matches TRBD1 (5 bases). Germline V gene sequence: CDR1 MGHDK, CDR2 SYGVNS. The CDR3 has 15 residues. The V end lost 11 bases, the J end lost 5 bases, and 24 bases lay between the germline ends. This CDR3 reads CACLIWAVGETEAFF. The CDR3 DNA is TGTGCCTGCCTCATTTGGGCGGTAGGGGAGACTGAAGCTTTCTTT. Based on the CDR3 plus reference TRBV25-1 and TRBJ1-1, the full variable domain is EADIYQTPRYLVIGTGKKITLECSQTMGHDKMYWYQQDPGMELHLIHYSYGVNSTEKGDLSSESTVSRIRTEHFPLTLESARPSHTSQYLCACLIWAVGETEAFFGQGTRLTVV.

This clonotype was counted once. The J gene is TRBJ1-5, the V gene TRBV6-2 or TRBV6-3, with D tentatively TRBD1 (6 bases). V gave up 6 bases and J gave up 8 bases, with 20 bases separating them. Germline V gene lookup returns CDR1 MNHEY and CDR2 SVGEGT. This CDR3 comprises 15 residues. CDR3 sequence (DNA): TGTGCCAGCAGCAAATCGGACGGGGGGGCTAAGCCCCAGCATTTT. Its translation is CASSKSDGGAKPQHF.

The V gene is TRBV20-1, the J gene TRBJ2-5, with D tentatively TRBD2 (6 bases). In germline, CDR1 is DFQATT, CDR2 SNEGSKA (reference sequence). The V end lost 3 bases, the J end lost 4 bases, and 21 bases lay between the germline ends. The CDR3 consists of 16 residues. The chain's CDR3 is CSASRVGGDRRETQYF. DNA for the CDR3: TGCAGTGCTAGCAGGGTTGGCGGGGACCGGAGAGAGACCCAGTACTTC.

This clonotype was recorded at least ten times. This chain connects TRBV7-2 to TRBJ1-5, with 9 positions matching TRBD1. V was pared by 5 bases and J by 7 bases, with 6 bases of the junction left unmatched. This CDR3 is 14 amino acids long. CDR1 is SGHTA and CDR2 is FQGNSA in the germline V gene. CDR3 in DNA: TGTGCCAGCAGCCGTGGGACAGGGAAACAGCCCCAGCATTTT. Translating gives CASSRGTGKQPQHF.

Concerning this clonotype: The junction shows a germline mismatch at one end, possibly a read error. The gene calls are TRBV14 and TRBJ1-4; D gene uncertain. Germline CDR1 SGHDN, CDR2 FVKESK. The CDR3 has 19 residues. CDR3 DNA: TGCGCCAGCAGCCAAGAAATTTGGGATAGACAAACAACTAATGAAAAACTGTTTTTT. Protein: CASSQEIWDRQTTNEKLFF.

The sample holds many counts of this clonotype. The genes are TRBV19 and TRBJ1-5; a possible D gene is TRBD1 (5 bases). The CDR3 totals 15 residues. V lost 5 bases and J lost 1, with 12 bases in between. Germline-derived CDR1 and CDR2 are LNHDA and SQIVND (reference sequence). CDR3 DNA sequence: TGTGCCAGTAGTCGCCAGGGCGTCAGCAATCAGCCCCAGCATTTT. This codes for CASSRQGVSNQPQHF.

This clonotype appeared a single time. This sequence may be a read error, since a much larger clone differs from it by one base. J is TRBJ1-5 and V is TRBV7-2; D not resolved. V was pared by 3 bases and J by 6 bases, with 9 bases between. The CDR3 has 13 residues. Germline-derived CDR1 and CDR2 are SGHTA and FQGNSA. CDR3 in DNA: TGTGCCAGCAGCTTTCGTACCAGTCAGCCCCAGCATTTT. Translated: CASSFRTSQPQHF.

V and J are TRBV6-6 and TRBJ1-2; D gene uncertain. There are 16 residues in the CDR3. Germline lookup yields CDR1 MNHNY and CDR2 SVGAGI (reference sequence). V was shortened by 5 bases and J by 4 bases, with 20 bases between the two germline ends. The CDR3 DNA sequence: TGTGCCAGCAGTCAGTCCGGACGACTTGGAACCTATGGCTACACCTTC. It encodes CASSQSGRLGTYGYTF.

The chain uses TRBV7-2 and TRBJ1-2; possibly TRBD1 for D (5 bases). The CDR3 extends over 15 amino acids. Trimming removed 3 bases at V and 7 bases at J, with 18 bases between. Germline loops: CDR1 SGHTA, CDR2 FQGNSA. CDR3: CASSLNRLGPSGYTF. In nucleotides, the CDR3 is TGTGCCAGCAGCTTGAACAGGCTGGGGCCATCTGGCTACACCTTC.

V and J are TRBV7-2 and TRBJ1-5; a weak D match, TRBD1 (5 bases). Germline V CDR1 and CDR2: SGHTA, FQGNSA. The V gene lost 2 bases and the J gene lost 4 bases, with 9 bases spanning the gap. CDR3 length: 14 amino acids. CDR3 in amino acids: CASSLYRNNQPQHF. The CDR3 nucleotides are TGTGCCAGCAGCTTATACAGGAATAATCAGCCCCAGCATTTT.

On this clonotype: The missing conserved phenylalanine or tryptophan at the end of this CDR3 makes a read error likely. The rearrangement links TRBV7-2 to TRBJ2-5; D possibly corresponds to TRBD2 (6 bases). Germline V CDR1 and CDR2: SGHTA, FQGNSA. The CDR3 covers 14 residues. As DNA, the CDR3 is TGCGCCAGCAGCCAAGGGTGGAGGGGAGAGACCCAGTACCTC. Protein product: CASSQGWRGETQYL.

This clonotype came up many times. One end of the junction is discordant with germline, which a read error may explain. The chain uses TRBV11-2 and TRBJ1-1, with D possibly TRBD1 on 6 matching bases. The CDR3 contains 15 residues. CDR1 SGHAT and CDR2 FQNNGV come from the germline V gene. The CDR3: CASSLGPGVNTEAFF. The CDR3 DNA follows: TGTGCCAGCAGTTTAGGTCCAGGGGTGAACACTGAAGCTTTCTTT.

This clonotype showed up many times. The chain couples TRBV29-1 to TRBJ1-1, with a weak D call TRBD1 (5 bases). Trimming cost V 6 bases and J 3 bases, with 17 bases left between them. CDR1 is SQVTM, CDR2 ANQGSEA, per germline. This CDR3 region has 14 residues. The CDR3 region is CSVYREGYDTEAFF. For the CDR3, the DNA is TGCAGCGTATATAGGGAGGGGTACGACACTGAAGCTTTCTTT.

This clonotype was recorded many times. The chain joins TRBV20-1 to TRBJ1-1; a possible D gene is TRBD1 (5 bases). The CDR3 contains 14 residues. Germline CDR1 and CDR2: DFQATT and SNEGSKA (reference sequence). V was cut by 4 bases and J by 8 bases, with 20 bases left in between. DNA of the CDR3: TGCAGTGCTATGGGCAGTGCCGGGGGTGACGAAGCTTTCTTT. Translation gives CSAMGSAGGDEAFF.

CDR3 DNA sequence: TGTGCCAGCAGTTTAAGCAGGGACGTTAGCAATCAGCCCCAGCATTTT. Its protein product is CASSLSRDVSNQPQHF. The chain links TRBV12-3 or TRBV12-4 to TRBJ1-5, with a possible D match to TRBD1 (5 bases). The length of the CDR3 is 16 residues. V was shortened by 2 bases and J by 0 bases, with 11 bases between the two germline ends.

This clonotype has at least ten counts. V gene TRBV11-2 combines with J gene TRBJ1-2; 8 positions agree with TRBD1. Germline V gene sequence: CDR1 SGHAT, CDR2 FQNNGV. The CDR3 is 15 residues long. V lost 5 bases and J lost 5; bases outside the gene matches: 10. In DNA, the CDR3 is TGTGCCAGCAGCCCGAGCGGGACAGGTCCATATGGCTACACCTTC. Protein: CASSPSGTGPYGYTF.

Written as DNA, the CDR3 is TGTGCCAGCAGTGACCCGCGACTAGCGGCCCCCGTGGAGACCCAGTACTTC. Amino acids: CASSDPRLAAPVETQYF. This sequence joins TRBV25-1 and TRBJ2-5; 9 bases match TRBD2. The CDR3 contains 17 residues. Trimming removed 3 bases from V and 5 bases from J; junction bases left unmatched: 13. Germline V gives CDR1 MGHDK, CDR2 SYGVNS.

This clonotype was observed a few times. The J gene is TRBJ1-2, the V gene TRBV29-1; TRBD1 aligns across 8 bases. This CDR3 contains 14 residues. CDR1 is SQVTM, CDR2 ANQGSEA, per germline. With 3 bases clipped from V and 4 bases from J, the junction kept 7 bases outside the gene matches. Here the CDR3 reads CSVDDPGTGYGYTF. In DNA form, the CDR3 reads TGCAGCGTTGATGATCCGGGGACAGGCTATGGCTACACCTTC. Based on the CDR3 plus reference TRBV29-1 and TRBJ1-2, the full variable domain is SAVISQKPSRDICQRGTSLTIQCQVDSQVTMMFWYRQQPGQSLTLIATANQGSEATYESGFVIDKFPISRPNLTFSTLTVSNMSPEDSSIYLCSVDDPGTGYGYTFGSGTRLTVV.

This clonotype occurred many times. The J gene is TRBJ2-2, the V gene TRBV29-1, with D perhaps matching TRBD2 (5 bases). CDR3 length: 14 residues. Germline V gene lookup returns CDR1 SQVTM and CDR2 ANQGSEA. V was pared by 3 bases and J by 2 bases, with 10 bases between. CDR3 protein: CSVESGFNTGELFF. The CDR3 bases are TGCAGCGTTGAGTCGGGGTTTAACACCGGGGAGCTGTTTTTT.